This T cell receptor (beta chain) was sequenced for a study of blood T cell repertoires in COVID-19. Study-level background: Samples came from the United States, Italy and Spain, spanning acute and convalescent COVID-19. T cells, B-cell-depleted T cells, or PBMCs provided the cDNA or gDNA that served as material.

Source study methods: Estimated nucleated cell counts came from reference gene primer amplification. Using immunoSEQ multiplex PCR, the repertoire was profiled, and TCRdb retains in-frame clones only, with some absent. The V and J calls and the clone size are those of that table, but D and trimming were determined from the DNA. The sample lists 200,000 to 250,000 clones, around 90% occurring once. The clonotype was recovered from a man between 60 and 70 years old who had recovered from COVID-19. Sequencing input: peripheral blood.

In DNA, the CDR3 is TGTGCCAGCAGAGGAGATGTAGCGGGAGGGGGGAACAATGAGCAGTTCTTC. Translated: CASRGDVAGGGNNEQFF. The chain is built from TRBV2 and TRBJ2-1; 11 positions match TRBD2. The V gene's germline CDR1 is SNHLY and CDR2 FYNNEI. The CDR3 extends over 17 amino acids. V lost 6 bases, J lost 5 bases, and 12 bases stayed unmatched.